One and the same sample provided the 20 T cell receptor beta chains below, sequenced in a study of molecular identifiers for immune sequencing clone quantification. TCRdb re-called the PCR reads with MiXCR, one entry per CDR3 protein. The table includes about 510,000 distinct CDR3 sequences, roughly a fifth detected once. Input material: naive CD8+ T cells from blood, with Jurkat cell RNA spiked in. Stated subset: FACS-sorted CD8+CD4-CCR7+CD45RA+ naive T cells. These receptor sequences come from a human donor in good health. Some libraries in this study had Jurkat cell RNA spiked in.

This clonotype was seen only a few times. The chain recombines TRBV12-3 or TRBV12-4 with TRBJ1-2; D gene unclear. The CDR3 runs to 12 residues. V was pared by 5 bases and J by 5 bases, with 9 bases between. The CDR3 region has the DNA TGTGCCAGCAGTGACACCGCTTATGGCTACACCTTC. This gives the protein CASSDTAYGYTF.

This clonotype was detected ten times or more. V usage is TRBV25-1 and J usage is TRBJ2-1; possible D gene TRBD2, 7 bases. The V end was cut by 6 bases, the J end by 8 bases, with 17 bases between. Germline-derived CDR1 and CDR2 are MGHDK and SYGVNS. The CDR3 has 14 residues. As DNA, the CDR3 is TGTGCCAGCAGCGGAAGGGGGGAGGGCCATGAGCAGTTCTTC. Encoded protein: CASSGRGEGHEQFF.

V is TRBV20-1 and J is TRBJ2-7; D is possibly TRBD2 (5 bases). Germline CDR1 reads DFQATT; CDR2 reads SNEGSKA (reference sequence). CDR3 length equals 16 residues. Trimming took off 0 bases at V and 1 base at J, with 16 bases between the two ends. The CDR3 region is CSARDRELAASYEQYF. The CDR3 DNA sequence: TGCAGTGCTAGAGATAGGGAGCTAGCAGCTTCCTACGAGCAGTACTTC.

This clonotype has ten or more counts. The chain employs TRBV29-1 and TRBJ2-1; TRBD1 might be the D (6 bases). The V end was cut by 3 bases, the J end by 8 bases, with 23 bases between. The V gene's germline CDR1 is SQVTM and CDR2 ANQGSEA. This CDR3 is 16 amino acids long. CDR3 amino acids: CSVEAIRTGNGHEQFF. CDR3 in DNA: TGCAGCGTTGAGGCGATACGTACAGGGAACGGGCATGAGCAGTTCTTC.

This clonotype has at least ten counts. The rearrangement uses TRBV20-1 and TRBJ2-2, with D unresolved. From germline, CDR1 is DFQATT and CDR2 SNEGSKA (reference sequence). The CDR3 is 15 amino acids. Trimming took off 0 bases at V and 5 bases at J, with 13 bases between the two ends. CDR3 in amino acids: CSARDLGLSTGELFF. The DNA of the CDR3 is TGCAGTGCTAGAGATCTGGGTTTGTCGACCGGGGAGCTGTTTTTT.

This clonotype was observed at least ten times. The chain combines TRBV2 with TRBJ2-6, with D perhaps TRBD1 (5 bases). V was cut by 8 bases and J by 4 bases, with 18 bases left in between. The CDR3 extends over 16 amino acids. Germline V CDR1 and CDR2: SNHLY, FYNNEI. CDR3 loop: CASADSYISGANVLTF. CDR3 sequence (DNA): TGTGCCAGCGCTGACAGTTACATCTCCGGGGCCAACGTCCTGACTTTC.

This clonotype was counted at least ten times. The chain joins TRBV7-6 to TRBJ2-3, with 11 bases identical to TRBD1. From germline, CDR1 is SGHVS and CDR2 FNYEAQ. The CDR3 covers 15 residues. With 4 bases clipped from V and 5 bases from J, the junction kept 5 bases outside the gene matches. CDR3 bases: TGTGCCAGCAGCTCTGGACAGGGGGCTATAGATACGCAGTATTTT. Protein sequence: CASSSGQGAIDTQYF.

This clonotype was recorded a few times. This chain connects TRBV14 to TRBJ2-1, with 12 positions matching TRBD2. Looked up from germline, CDR1 is SGHDN and CDR2 is FVKESK. Losses at the gene ends were 2 bases for V and 6 bases for J; bases not matched to a gene: 5. CDR3 length: 16 amino acids. The CDR3 loop reads CASSQLAGGLANEQFF. Written as DNA, the CDR3 is TGTGCCAGCAGCCAACTAGCGGGGGGGCTGGCCAATGAGCAGTTCTTC.

This sequence joins TRBV7-9 and TRBJ1-1; no firm D call. The germline gives CDR1 SEHNR, CDR2 FQNEAQ (reference sequence). The length of the CDR3 is 17 residues. V gave up 4 bases and J gave up 2 bases, with 20 bases separating them. CDR3 nucleotide sequence: TGTGCCAGCAGCTCTAGTCTTGGTTACGAGGTTAACACTGAAGCTTTCTTT. It specifies CASSSSLGYEVNTEAFF.

This chain joins TRBV4-3 and TRBJ2-7, with 7 nucleotides matching TRBD2. The CDR3 is 16 residues long. V trimming: 0 bases; J trimming: 2 bases; junction bases outside the gene matches: 7. Germline V gene data show CDR1 as LGHNA and CDR2 as YSLEER. The CDR3 sequence: CASSQDRREGTYEQYF. In DNA, the CDR3 is TGCGCCAGCAGCCAAGATAGGAGGGAGGGGACCTACGAGCAGTACTTC.

V and J are TRBV7-9 and TRBJ2-5; possible D gene TRBD2, 5 bases. This CDR3 contains 13 residues. CDR1 is SEHNR and CDR2 is FQNEAQ in the germline V gene (reference sequence). Trimming took 6 bases from V and 2 from J, leaving 10 bases between them. CDR3 protein: CASRDYSQETQYF. The CDR3, as DNA: TGTGCCAGCAGAGACTATAGTCAAGAGACCCAGTACTTC.

This clonotype has more than one count but fewer than ten. The V call is TRBV6-5, the J call TRBJ2-1; tentative D call: TRBD2 (5 bases). Between the trimmed V and J ends, which lost 0 bases and 4 bases, there was a span of 10 bases. Per the germline V gene, CDR1 is MNHEY and CDR2 is SVGAGI. The CDR3 runs 15 residues. CDR3 loop: CASSYSGDPYNEQFF. The CDR3, as DNA: TGTGCCAGCAGTTACTCGGGAGACCCATACAATGAGCAGTTCTTC.

Only a few counts were recorded for this clonotype. The chain joins TRBV6-6 to TRBJ2-4; D assignment may be TRBD1 or TRBD2 (5 bases each). CDR1 is MNHNY, CDR2 SVGAGI, per germline (reference sequence). The CDR3 runs to 18 residues. Trimming pared 2 bases from V and 3 bases from J, leaving 20 bases between. CDR3 nucleotide sequence: TGTGCCAGCAGTTACCCCCCTGGTAGGGACGTCGACAAAAACATTCAGTACTTC. Amino acid sequence: CASSYPPGRDVDKNIQYF.

In its sample, this clonotype was seen many times. The chain links TRBV6-5 to TRBJ2-5, with a weak D call TRBD1 (5 bases). CDR3 length: 15 residues. Germline values: CDR1 MNHEY, CDR2 SVGAGI. With 0 bases removed from V and 2 bases from J, the gap between germline ends came to 10 bases. CDR3 coding DNA: TGTGCCAGCAGTTACTCCAGGGCACCGCAAGAGACCCAGTACTTC. Protein product: CASSYSRAPQETQYF.

As regards this clonotype: A clone one base away is much larger, so this may be a read error. V gene TRBV28 combines with J gene TRBJ2-7; D is ambiguous. Per the germline V gene, CDR1 is MDHEN and CDR2 is SYDVKM. This CDR3 has 13 residues. V lost 6 bases to trimming and J lost 5 bases, with 14 bases between them. The CDR3 DNA is TGTGCCAGCAGCTCAAAACCGACCCACGAGCAGTACTTC. It translates to CASSSKPTHEQYF.

The V gene is TRBV11-2, the J gene TRBJ2-7, with 9 bases identical to TRBD1. CDR1 is SGHAT, CDR2 FQNNGV, per germline. The CDR3 spans 15 residues. Germline trimming cut 5 bases from V and 2 bases from J; bases unmatched to any gene: 7. The chain's CDR3 is CASSRRTGVAYEQYF. The CDR3 DNA is TGTGCCAGCAGCCGGAGGACAGGGGTGGCCTACGAGCAGTACTTC.

Worth noting for this clonotype: A read error may produce the germline difference seen at one junction end. The chain is built from TRBV4-1 and TRBJ2-3; D is ambiguous. Germline V CDR1 and CDR2: MGHRA, YSYEKL. The CDR3 extends over 14 amino acids. CDR3 amino acids: CACSQDRSTDTQYF. CDR3 bases: TGCGCCTGCAGCCAAGACCGGTCCACAGATACGCAGTATTTT.

This clonotype has just one count. One base away lies a much larger clone, so this may be a sequencing read error. The chain combines TRBV20-1 with TRBJ2-7; 9 bases agree with TRBD1. Germline V gives CDR1 DFQATT, CDR2 SNEGSKA (reference sequence). The CDR3 extends over 13 amino acids. Here the CDR3 DNA reads TGCAGTGCTTGGGACAGGGAAACCTACGTGCAGTACTTC. Its protein product is CSAWDRETYVQYF.

The V call is TRBV6-6, the J call TRBJ2-7; no clear D gene. From germline, CDR1 is MNHNY and CDR2 SVGAGI (reference sequence). The CDR3 is made up of 12 amino acids. With 6 bases removed from V and 3 bases from J, the gap between germline ends came to 9 bases. The CDR3 nucleotides are TGTGCCAGCAGAACAGTAGACTACGAGCAGTACTTC. Its translation: CASRTVDYEQYF.

This clonotype was observed a handful of times. This chain joins TRBV5-3 and TRBJ2-7, with TRBD1 matching over 8 bases. TRBV5-3 is placed among ORFs of uncertain function. V trimming: 8 bases; J trimming: 2 bases; junction bases outside the gene matches: 12. The CDR3 is 15 residues long. The chain's CDR3 is CASSATPGQAYEQYF. CDR3 in DNA: TGTGCCAGCAGCGCCACGCCGGGACAGGCCTACGAGCAGTACTTC.